The 6 T cell receptor beta chains listed next were all sequenced from one sample in a study of cytomegalovirus exposure and HLA in healthy donors. The PCR employed 60 Vbeta primers together with 13 Jbeta primers. Data came from immunoSEQ multiplex PCR; TCRdb stores just in-frame clones and leaves some out. This table holds about 150,000 clones, around four fifths found once. Material: PBMCs. These receptor sequences come from a boy younger than 10 in good health and CMV-seronegative.

This chain uses TRBV4-1 with TRBJ1-3; TRBD1 aligns across 8 bases. CDR1 and CDR2 (germline): MGHRA, YSYEKL. CDR3 length: 16 amino acids. The V segment lost 3 bases and the J segment 2 bases; nucleotides outside the gene matches: 6. The CDR3 coding sequence is TGCGCCAGCAGCCAGGAGAAGACAGGGGCTGGAAACACCATATATTTT. It encodes CASSQEKTGAGNTIYF.

The chain has TRBV7-2 and TRBJ2-5; a weak D match, TRBD2 (7 bases). Trimming cost V 6 bases and J 4 bases, with 24 bases left between them. The length of the CDR3 is 17 residues. Germline values: CDR1 SGHTA, CDR2 FQGNSA. The CDR3 region is CASRSGPLRGARETQYF. As DNA, the CDR3 is TGTGCCAGCAGGTCGGGCCCCCTCCGGGGGGCGCGAGAGACCCAGTACTTC.

This chain uses TRBV2 with TRBJ2-3; 9 bases are shared with TRBD1. Per germline, CDR1 SNHLY and CDR2 FYNNEI. The CDR3 loop spans 14 amino acids. Losses at the gene ends were 6 bases for V and 4 bases for J; bases not matched to a gene: 5. The CDR3 region has the DNA TGTGCCAGCAGGGAGGGACAGGGTTCAGATACGCAGTATTTT. Protein product: CASREGQGSDTQYF.

The chain combines TRBV6-1 with TRBJ2-6, with D possibly TRBD2 on 5 matching bases. This CDR3 contains 14 residues. Trimming removed 8 bases at V and 1 base at J, with 9 bases between. Germline V CDR1 and CDR2: MNHNS, SASEGT. In DNA form, the CDR3 reads TGTGCCAGCGGAGGATTATCTGGGGCCAACGTCCTGACTTTC. This sequence encodes CASGGLSGANVLTF.

The gene calls are TRBV15 and TRBJ2-7, with 7 bases matching TRBD1. V lost 4 bases to trimming and J lost 3 bases; unmatched junction nucleotides: 12. This CDR3 has 16 amino acids. Per the germline V gene, CDR1 is LNHNV and CDR2 is YYDKDF (reference sequence). The CDR3 bases are TGTGCCACCAGCACAACGACAGGGTTTAAGTTCTACGAGCAGTACTTC. As protein: CATSTTTGFKFYEQYF.

This chain uses TRBV6-5 with TRBJ2-3, with 7 bases identical to TRBD2. This CDR3 is built from 15 residues. The V gene's germline CDR1 is MNHEY and CDR2 SVGAGI. The V segment lost 5 bases and the J segment 0 bases; nucleotides outside the gene matches: 5. The CDR3 nucleotides are TGTGCCAGCAGTCGTGTGCGGGGGAGCACAGATACGCAGTATTTT. Amino acid sequence: CASSRVRGSTDTQYF.